Listed below are T cell receptor beta chains from one sample, sequenced in a study of T cell repertoires in cytomegalovirus infection. Their antigen targets remain unknown. TCRdb re-called the reads with MiXCR, one entry per CDR3 protein. The sample yields around 71,000 distinct CDR3 sequences, 20% seen once. Sample: CD8+ T cells from cultured PBMCs, taken from culture after CMV antigen stimulation. Receptors were obtained from a human donor in good health (CMV status not recorded). Some clones in this sample may be carry-over from other donors' samples. The conserved cysteine and the conserved F or W are not part of the CDR3 here.

len,v_gene,CDR3aa
13,TRBV7-9,ASSPPQGAYNEQF
13,TRBV10-3,AISEAGGQNQPQH
11,TRBV14,ASSQARNYGYT
17,TRBV7-2,ASSLGWDRGVSGANVLT
13,TRBV12-3/TRBV12-4,ASRGGWLTNTEAF
13,TRBV12-3/TRBV12-4,ASNQAGGGTGELF
12,TRBV23-1,ASSQSGSNQPQH
13,TRBV5-6,ASSLGQVLKETQY
12,TRBV12-3/TRBV12-4,ASSALGSQETQY
10,TRBV7-8,ASSSVNTEAF
11,TRBV7-3,ASTSPGYGEQY
15,TRBV6-6,ASSLYSTGTGKETQY
15,TRBV7-2,ASSLARADYSNQPQH
11,TRBV19,ASSKGYTGELF
13,TRBV7-8,ASSLPWTDQETQY
10,TRBV10-3,ASTGPRDEQF
14,TRBV5-4,ASTVGGRGSDNEQF
12,TRBV6-6,ASSLRRVNEKLF
12,TRBV20-1,SAPTSGVTDTQY
13,TRBV7-2,ASSPRDRGTSPLH
11,TRBV4-3,ASSPGGPGELF
10,TRBV7-9,ASSLEESEAF
9,TRBV7-9,ASSYDYEQY
12,TRBV7-6,ASSLAGVYNEQF
13,TRBV27,ASNIWGASYNEQF
15,TRBV20-1,SARDRGQSSYNSPLH
12,TRBV12-3/TRBV12-4,ATSRQGTQETQY
19,TRBV15,ATSSTVSWGGRARITDTQY
15,TRBV4-3,ASSQDPHRAAQETQY
15,TRBV7-9,ASSPSESPAWGGELF
13,TRBV28,ASSPGPPGRYEQY
10,TRBV12-5,ASVEAYNEQF
14,TRBV4-2,ASSQDFDQGGNTIY
12,TRBV7-8,ASSDGTVDSPLH
12,TRBV5-4,ASSTGTGPLAIY
13,TRBV7-2,ASSLTGGRNEKLF
10,TRBV12-3/TRBV12-4,ATPLGIVKAF
9,TRBV2,ASRGSAEAF
13,TRBV11-2,ASSSLHEIGETQY
13,TRBV19,ASSTSGTAAYEQY
14,TRBV7-2,ASSLDTSGGGYTQY
14,TRBV7-2,ASSSTTGSWRTEAF
13,TRBV4-1,ASSRPEGTFYGYT
11,TRBV6-2/TRBV6-3,ASSYWMGDTQY
11,TRBV6-5,ASSYSERNGYT
14,TRBV7-2,ASSSGDRPLHYGYT
8,TRBV6-6,ASSGGGFY
9,TRBV29-1,SVQGAGELF
14,TRBV2,ASSEGGGTYNSPLH
13,TRBV6-1,ASSPGQLGGNTIY
12,TRBV7-8,ASSLWQGEETQY
13,TRBV6-2/TRBV6-3,ASSYGGAYTDTQY
12,TRBV9,ASSAGTGDTEAF